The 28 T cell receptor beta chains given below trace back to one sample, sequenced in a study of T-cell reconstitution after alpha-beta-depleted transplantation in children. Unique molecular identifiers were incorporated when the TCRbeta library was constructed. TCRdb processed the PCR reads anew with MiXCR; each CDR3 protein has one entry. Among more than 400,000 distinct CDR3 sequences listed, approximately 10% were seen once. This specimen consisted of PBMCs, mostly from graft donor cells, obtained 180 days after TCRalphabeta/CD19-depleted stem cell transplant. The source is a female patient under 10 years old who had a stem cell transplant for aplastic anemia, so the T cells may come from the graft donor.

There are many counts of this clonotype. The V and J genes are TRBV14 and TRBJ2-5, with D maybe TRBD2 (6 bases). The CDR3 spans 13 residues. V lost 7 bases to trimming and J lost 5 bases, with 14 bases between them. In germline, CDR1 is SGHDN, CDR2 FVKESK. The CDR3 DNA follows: TGTGCCAGCAACCCAGCGGGCTTCGAGACCCAGTACTTC. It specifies CASNPAGFETQYF.

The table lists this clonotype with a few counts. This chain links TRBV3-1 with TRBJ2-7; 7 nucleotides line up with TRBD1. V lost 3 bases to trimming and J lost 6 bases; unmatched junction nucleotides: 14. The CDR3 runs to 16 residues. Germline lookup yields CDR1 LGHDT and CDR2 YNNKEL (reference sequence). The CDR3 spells CASSQASLRDSSEQYF. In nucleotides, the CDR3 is TGTGCCAGCAGCCAGGCTTCTCTTCGGGACAGTTCCGAGCAGTACTTC.

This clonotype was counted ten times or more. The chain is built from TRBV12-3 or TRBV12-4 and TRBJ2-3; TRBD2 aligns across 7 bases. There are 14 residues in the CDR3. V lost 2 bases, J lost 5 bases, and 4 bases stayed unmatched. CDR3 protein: CASSLRRGRDTQYF. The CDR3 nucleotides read TGTGCCAGCAGTTTACGGCGGGGGAGAGATACGCAGTATTTT.

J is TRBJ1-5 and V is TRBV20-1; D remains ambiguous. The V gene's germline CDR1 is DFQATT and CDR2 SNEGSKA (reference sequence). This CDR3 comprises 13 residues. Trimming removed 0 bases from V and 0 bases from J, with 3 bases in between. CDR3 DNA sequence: TGCAGTGCTAGAGATCGTAGCAATCAGCCCCAGCATTTT. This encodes CSARDRSNQPQHF.

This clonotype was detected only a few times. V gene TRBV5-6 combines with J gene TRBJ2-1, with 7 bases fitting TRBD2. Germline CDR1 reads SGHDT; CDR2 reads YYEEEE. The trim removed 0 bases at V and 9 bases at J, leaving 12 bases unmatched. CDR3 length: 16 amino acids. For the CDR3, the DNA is TGTGCCAGCAGCTTGGTGGGCGGGAGTAATCACGGTGAGCAGTTCTTC. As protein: CASSLVGGSNHGEQFF.

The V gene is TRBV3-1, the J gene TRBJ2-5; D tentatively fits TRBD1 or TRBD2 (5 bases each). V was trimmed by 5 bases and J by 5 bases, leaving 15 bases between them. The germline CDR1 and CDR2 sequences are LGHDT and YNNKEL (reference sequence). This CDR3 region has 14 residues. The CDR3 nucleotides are TGTGCCAGCAGCTTGCCGGGGCTATCGGAGACCCAGTACTTC. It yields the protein CASSLPGLSETQYF.

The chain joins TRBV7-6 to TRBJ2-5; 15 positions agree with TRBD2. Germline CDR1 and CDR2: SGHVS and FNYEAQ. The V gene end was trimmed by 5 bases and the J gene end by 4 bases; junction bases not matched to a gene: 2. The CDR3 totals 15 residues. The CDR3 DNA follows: TGTGCCAGCAGCCAGGGACTAGCGGGAGGAGAGACCCAGTACTTC. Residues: CASSQGLAGGETQYF.

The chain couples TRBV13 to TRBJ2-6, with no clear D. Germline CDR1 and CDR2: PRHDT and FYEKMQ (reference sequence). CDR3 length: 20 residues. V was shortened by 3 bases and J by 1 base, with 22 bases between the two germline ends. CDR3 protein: CASSFLGHGFKGSGANVLTF. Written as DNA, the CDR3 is TGTGCCAGCAGCTTCCTCGGGCATGGGTTCAAGGGTTCTGGGGCCAACGTCCTGACTTTC.

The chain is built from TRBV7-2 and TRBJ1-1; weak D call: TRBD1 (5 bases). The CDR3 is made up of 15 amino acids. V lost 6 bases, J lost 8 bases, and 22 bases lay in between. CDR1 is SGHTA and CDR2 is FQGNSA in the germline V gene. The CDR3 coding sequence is TGTGCCAGCAGTCTTTGGGGCCAAGCGGGTTCGGAAGCTTTCTTT. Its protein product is CASSLWGQAGSEAFF.

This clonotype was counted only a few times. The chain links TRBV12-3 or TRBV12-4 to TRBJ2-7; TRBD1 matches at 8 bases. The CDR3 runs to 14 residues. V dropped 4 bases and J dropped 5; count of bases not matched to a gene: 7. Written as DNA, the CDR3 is TGTGCCAGCAGTTCCCGACAGGGGTTCAACGAGCAGTACTTC. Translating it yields CASSSRQGFNEQYF.

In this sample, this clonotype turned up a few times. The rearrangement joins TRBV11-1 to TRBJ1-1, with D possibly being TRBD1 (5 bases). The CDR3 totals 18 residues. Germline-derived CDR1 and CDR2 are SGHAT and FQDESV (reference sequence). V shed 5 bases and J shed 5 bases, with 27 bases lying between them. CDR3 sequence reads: CASSPPGTGKLWLTEAFF. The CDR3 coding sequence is TGTGCCAGCAGCCCGCCCGGGACCGGGAAGTTGTGGCTTACTGAAGCTTTCTTT.

The CDR3 sequence is CASSSDRASQPQHF. The CDR3 region has the DNA TGTGCCAGTAGTTCAGACAGGGCGTCCCAGCCCCAGCATTTT. The chain is built from TRBV19 and TRBJ1-5; 7 nucleotides line up with TRBD1. This CDR3 is built from 14 residues. V lost 5 bases and J lost 7; bases outside the gene matches: 8. Germline CDR1 reads LNHDA; CDR2 reads SQIVND (reference sequence).

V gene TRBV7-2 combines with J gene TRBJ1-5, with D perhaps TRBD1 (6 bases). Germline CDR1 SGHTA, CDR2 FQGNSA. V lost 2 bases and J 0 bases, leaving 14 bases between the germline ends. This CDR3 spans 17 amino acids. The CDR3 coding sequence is TGTGCCAGCAGCTTAAGGTCAGGGGATTATAGCAATCAGCCCCAGCATTTT. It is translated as CASSLRSGDYSNQPQHF.

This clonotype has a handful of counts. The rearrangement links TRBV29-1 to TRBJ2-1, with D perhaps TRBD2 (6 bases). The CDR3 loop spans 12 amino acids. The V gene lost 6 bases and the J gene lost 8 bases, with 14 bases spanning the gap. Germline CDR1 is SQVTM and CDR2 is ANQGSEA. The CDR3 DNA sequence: TGCAGCGTCCGTCGGAGGGCGGATGAGCAGTTCTTC. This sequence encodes CSVRRRADEQFF.

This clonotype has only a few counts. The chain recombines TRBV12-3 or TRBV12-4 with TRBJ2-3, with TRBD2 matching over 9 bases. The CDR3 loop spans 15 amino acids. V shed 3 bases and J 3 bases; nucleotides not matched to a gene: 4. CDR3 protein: CASSFSSGSTDTQYF. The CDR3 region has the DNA TGTGCCAGCAGTTTCAGTAGCGGGAGTACAGATACGCAGTATTTT.

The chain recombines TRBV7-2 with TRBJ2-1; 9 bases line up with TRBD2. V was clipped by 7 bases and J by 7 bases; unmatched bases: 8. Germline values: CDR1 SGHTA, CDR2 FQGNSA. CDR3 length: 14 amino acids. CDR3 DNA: TGTGCCAGCACTACTAGCGGGCCGTGGAATGAGCAGTTCTTC. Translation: CASTTSGPWNEQFF.

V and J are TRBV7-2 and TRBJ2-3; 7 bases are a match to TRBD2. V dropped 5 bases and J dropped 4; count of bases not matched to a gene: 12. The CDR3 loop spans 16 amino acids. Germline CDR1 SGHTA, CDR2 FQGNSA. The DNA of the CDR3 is TGTGCCAGCAGCCGAGCGGGGATATCAATCGCAGATACGCAGTATTTT. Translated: CASSRAGISIADTQYF.

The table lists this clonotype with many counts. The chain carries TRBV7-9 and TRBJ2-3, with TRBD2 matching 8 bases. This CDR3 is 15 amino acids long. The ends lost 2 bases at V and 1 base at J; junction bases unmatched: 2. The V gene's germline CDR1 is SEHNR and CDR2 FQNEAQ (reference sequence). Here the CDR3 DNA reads TGTGCCAGCAGCTTATTTAGCGGGGGCACAGATACGCAGTATTTT. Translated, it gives CASSLFSGGTDTQYF.

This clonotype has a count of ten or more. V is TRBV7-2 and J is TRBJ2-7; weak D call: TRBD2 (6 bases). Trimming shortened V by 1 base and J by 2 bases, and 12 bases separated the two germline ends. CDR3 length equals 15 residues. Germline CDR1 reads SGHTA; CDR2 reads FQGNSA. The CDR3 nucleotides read TGTGCCAGCAGCTTAGGTGGAGGGTCGACCTACGAGCAGTACTTC. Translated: CASSLGGGSTYEQYF.

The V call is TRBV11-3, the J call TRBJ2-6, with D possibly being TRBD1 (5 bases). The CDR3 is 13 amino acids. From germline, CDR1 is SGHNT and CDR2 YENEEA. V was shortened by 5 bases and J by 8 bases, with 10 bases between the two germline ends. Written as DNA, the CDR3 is TGTGCCAGCAGCCCAGGGATTCCCAACGTCCTGACTTTC. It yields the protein CASSPGIPNVLTF.

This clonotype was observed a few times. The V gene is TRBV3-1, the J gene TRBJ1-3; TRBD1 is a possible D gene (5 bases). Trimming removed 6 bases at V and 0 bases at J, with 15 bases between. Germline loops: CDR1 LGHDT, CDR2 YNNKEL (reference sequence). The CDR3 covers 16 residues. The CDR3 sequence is CASSHRGLRSGNTIYF. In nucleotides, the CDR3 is TGTGCCAGCAGTCATCGGGGCCTCCGCTCTGGAAACACCATATATTTT.

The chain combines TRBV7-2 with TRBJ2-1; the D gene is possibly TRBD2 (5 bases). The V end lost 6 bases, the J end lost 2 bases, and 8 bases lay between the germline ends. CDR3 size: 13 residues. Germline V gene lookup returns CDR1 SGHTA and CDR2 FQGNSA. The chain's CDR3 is CASREAPYNEQFF. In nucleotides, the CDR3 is TGTGCCAGCAGGGAGGCGCCCTACAATGAGCAGTTCTTC.

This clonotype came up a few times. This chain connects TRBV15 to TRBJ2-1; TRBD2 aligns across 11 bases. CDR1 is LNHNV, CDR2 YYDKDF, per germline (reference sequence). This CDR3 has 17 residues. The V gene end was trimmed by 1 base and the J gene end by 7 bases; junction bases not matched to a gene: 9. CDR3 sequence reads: CATSRAGSGRVGNEQFF. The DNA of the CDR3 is TGTGCCACCAGCAGAGCTGGTAGCGGGAGGGTAGGGAATGAGCAGTTCTTC.

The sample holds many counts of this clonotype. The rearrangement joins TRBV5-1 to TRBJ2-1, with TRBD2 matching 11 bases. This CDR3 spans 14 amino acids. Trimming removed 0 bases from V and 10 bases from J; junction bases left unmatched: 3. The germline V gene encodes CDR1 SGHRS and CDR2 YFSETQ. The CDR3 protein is CASSLGLAGTEQFF. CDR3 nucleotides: TGCGCCAGCAGCTTGGGACTAGCGGGAACCGAGCAGTTCTTC.

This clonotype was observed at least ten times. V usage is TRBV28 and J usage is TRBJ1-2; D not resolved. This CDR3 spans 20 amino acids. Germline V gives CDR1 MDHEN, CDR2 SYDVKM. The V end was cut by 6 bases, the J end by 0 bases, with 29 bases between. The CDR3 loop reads CASRSPGFRTETATNYGYTF. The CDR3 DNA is TGTGCCAGCAGAAGTCCGGGTTTCCGGACGGAGACCGCAACTAACTATGGCTACACCTTC.

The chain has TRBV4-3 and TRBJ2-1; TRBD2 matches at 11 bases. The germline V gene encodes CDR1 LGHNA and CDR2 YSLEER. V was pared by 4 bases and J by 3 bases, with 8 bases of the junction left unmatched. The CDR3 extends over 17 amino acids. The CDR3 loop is CASSPNNLAGGYNEQFF. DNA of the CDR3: TGCGCCAGCAGCCCGAACAATCTAGCGGGAGGCTACAATGAGCAGTTCTTC.

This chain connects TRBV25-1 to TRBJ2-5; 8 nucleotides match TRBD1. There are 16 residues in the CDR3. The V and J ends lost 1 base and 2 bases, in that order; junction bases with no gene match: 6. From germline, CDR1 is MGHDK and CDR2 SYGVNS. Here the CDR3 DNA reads TGTGCCAGCAGTGAATTCGGGACAGGCGGACAAGAGACCCAGTACTTC. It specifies CASSEFGTGGQETQYF.

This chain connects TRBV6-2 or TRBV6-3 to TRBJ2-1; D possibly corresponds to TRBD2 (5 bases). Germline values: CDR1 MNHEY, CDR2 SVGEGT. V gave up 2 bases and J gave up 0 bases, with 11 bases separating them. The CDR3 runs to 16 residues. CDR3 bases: TGTGCCAGCAGTTACACACCTACTAGCTCCTACAATGAGCAGTTCTTC. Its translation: CASSYTPTSSYNEQFF.